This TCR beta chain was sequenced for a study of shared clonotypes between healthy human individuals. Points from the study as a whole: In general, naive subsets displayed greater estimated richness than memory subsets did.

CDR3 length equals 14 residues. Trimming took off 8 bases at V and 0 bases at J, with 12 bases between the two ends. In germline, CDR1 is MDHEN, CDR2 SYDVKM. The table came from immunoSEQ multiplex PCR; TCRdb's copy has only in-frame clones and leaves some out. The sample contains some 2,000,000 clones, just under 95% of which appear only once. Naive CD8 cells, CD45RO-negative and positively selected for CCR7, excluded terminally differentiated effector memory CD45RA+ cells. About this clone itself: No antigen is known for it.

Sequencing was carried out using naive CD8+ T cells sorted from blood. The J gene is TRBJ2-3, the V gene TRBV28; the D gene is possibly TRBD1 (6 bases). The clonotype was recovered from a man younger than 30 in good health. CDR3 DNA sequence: TGTGCCAGCGGACAGTTTTCTAGCACAGATACGCAGTATTTT. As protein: CASGQFSSTDTQYF.